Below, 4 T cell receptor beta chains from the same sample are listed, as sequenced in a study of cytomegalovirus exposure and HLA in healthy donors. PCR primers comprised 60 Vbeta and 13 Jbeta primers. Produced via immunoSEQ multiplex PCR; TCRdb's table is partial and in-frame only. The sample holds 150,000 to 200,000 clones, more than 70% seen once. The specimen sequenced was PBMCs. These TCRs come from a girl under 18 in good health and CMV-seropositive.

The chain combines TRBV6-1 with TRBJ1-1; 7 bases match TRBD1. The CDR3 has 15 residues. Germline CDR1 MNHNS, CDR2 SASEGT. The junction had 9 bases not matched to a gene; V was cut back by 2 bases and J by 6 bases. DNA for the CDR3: TGTGCCAGCAGTGAAAAGGGGGCAGGCTCCGCTGAAGCTTTCTTT. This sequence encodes CASSEKGAGSAEAFF.

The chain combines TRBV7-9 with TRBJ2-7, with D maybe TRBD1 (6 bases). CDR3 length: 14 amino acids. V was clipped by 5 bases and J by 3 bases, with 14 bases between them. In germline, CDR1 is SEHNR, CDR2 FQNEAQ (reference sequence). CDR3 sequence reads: CASSGVQGGYEQYF. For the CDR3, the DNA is TGTGCCAGCAGCGGGGTACAGGGTGGCTACGAGCAGTACTTC.

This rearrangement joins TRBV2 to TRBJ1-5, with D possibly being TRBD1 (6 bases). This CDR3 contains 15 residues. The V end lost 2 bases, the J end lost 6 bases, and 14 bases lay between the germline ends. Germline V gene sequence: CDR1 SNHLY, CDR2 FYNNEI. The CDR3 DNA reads TGTGCCAGCAGTGAACGGGGGGCGCCGGGTCAGCCCCAGCATTTT. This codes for CASSERGAPGQPQHF.

The CDR3 protein is CASSARSNDEQFF. The CDR3 nucleotides read TGTGCCAGCAGCGCGAGATCTAATGATGAGCAGTTCTTC. V and J are TRBV9 and TRBJ2-1; no definite D call. This CDR3 has 13 residues. Germline V CDR1 and CDR2: SGDLS, YYNGEE. The V end lost 3 bases, the J end lost 8 bases, and 12 bases lay between the germline ends.